This T cell receptor beta chain was captured by sequencing in a study of cytomegalovirus exposure and HLA in healthy donors. This clone occurred a few times. Its specificity is unknown. V gave up 2 bases and J gave up 3 bases, with 11 bases separating them. In germline, CDR1 is SGHTS, CDR2 YDEGEE. The CDR3 covers 14 residues. Study conclusions and caveats: HLA alleles showed associations with 16,951 TCR beta sequences in a later analysis, at a 0.05 false discovery rate.

The study ran its PCR with 60 Vbeta and 13 Jbeta primers. Here immunoSEQ multiplex PCR was the method, and the copy in TCRdb shows in-frame clones only, minus some. The sample includes around 130,000 clones, roughly 70% of them seen just once. Material: PBMCs. This sequence originates from a middle-aged man in good health and CMV-seropositive. This chain links TRBV5-8 with TRBJ1-2, with D unresolved. For the CDR3, the DNA is TGTGCCAGCAGCTTTGAAGGGAGGGACTATGGCTACACCTTC. It codes for CASSFEGRDYGYTF. The full variable domain, rest sourced from reference TRBV5-8 and TRBJ1-2, is EAGVTQSPTHLIKTRGQQATLRCSPISGHTSVYWYQQALGLGLQFLLWYDEGEERNRGNFPPRFSGRQFPNYSSELNVNALELEDSALYLCASSFEGRDYGYTFGSGTRLTVV.